The entry below describes one TCR beta chain. In its sample, this clonotype was seen many times. Its recognized antigen is unknown. Per-base quality was not reported, and no clone a single base away is much larger than it. This sample was included in a study of T-cell reconstitution after alpha-beta-depleted transplantation in children listed by TCRdb under 2016. Regarding the research as a whole: T-cell immune reconstitution after TCRalphabeta/CD19-depleted allogeneic hematopoietic cell transplantation in children was quantitatively tracked in the study by means of TCR repertoire profiling.

Its CDR3 holds 17 amino acids, cysteine through phenylalanine. The read is trimmed to its CDR3 DNA, 51 bases read in frame from base 1. V and J are trimmed by 1 base and 2 bases, and the gene matches miss 9 bases of the junction. CDR1 and CDR2, looked up from the germline V gene, are MGHDK and SYGVNS. Receptor libraries were prepared by PCR. Sequencing relied on an Illumina HiSeq 2500. Molecular barcoding was employed in the preparation of TCR libraries, with unique molecular identifiers being used to normalize TCRbeta repertoire quantification. TCRdb reran the public reads through fastp at Q25 and MiXCR, keeping productive beta chains. A single entry per CDR3 protein holds the most common genes and DNA from its merged rows. Within this sample are some 240,000 distinct CDR3 sequences, with 9.5% to 15% of them counted one time only. The top ten clones comprise roughly 2.6% of the sample.

This TCR was sampled from a human donor who donated a stem cell graft to a child with acute lymphoblastic leukemia. The sequence links TRBV25-1 to TRBJ1-2; TRBD1 fits 8 bases in the junction. The sample consisted of PBMCs from the stem cell graft donor, taken from the stem cell graft. The CDR3: CASSEFRQGAANYGYTF. The DNA sequence is as follows: TGTGCCAGCAGTGAATTCCGGCAGGGGGCCGCCAACTATGGCTACACCTTC.